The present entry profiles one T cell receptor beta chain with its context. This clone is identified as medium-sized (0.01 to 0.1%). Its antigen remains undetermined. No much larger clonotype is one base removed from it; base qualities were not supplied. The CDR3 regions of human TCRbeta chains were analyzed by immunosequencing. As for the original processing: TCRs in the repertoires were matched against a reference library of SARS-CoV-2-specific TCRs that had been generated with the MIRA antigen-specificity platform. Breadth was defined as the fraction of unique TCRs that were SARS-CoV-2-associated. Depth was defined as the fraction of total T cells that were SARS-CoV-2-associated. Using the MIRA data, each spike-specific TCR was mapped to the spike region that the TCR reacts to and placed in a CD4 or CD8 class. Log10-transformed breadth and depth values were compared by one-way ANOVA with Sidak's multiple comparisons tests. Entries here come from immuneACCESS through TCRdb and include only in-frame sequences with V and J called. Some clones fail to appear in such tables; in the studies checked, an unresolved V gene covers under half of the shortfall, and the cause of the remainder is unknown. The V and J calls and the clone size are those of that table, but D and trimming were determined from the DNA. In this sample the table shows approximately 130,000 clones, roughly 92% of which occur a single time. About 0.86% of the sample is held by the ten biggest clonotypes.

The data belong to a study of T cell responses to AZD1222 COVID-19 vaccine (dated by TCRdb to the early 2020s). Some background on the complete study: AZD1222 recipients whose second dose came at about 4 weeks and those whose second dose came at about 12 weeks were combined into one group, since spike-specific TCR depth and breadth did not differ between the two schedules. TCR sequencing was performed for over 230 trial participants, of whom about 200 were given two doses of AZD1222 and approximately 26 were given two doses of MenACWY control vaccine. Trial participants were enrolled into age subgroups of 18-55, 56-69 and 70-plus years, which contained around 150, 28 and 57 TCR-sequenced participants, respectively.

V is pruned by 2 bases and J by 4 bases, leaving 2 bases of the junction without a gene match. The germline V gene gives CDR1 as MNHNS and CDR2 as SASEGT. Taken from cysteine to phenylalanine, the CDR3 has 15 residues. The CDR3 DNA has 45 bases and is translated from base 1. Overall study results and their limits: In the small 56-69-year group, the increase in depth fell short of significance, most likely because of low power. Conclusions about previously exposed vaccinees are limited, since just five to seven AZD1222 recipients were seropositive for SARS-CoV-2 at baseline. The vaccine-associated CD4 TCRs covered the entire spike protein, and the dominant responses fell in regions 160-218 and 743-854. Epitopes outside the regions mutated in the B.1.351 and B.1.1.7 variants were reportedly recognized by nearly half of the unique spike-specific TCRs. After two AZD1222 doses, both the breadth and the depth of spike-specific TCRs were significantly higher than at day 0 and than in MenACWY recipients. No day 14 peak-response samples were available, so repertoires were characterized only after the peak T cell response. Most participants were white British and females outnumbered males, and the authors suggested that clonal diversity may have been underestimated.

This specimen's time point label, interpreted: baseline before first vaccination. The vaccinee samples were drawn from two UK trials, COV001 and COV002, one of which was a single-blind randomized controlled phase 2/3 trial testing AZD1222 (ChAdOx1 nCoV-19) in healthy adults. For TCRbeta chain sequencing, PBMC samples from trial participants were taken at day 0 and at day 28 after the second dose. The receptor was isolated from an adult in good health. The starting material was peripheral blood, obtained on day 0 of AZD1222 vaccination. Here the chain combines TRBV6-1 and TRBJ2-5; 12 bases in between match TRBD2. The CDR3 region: CASSELAGGPETQYF. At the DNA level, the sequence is TGTGCCAGCAGTGAACTAGCGGGGGGGCCAGAGACCCAGTACTTC.